Presented here are 13 T cell receptor beta chains from one specimen sequenced in a study of patients and donors after allogeneic stem cell transplantation. Each CDR3 protein gets one entry after TCRdb re-called the RT-PCR reads with MiXCR. The sample includes around 200,000 distinct CDR3 sequences, 35% to 45% seen only once; the top ten take approximately 10%. The sample consisted of blood, either unsorted or a sorted T cell fraction (not recorded which). The source of these receptors is a human donor who was either an allogeneic HSCT recipient or a stem cell or donor lymphocyte infusion donor (not recorded which). It is not recorded whose cells these are; they may come from a transplant donor.

This clonotype was observed a few times. The chain couples TRBV12-3 or TRBV12-4 to TRBJ1-1, with TRBD1 matching 9 bases. V was clipped by 5 bases and J by 5 bases; unmatched bases: 9. This CDR3 spans 15 amino acids. The DNA for the CDR3 is TGTGCCAGCAGTCTAGGGACAGGGCCTATGACTGAAGCTTTCTTT. Translated: CASSLGTGPMTEAFF.

The chain carries TRBV12-3 or TRBV12-4 and TRBJ2-3; D might be TRBD1 (6 bases). V was clipped by 2 bases and J by 5 bases, with 11 bases between them. The CDR3 is 14 amino acids. CDR3 nucleotide sequence: TGTGCCAGCAGTTTAAGGGGGACGGGAGATACGCAGTATTTT. It is translated as CASSLRGTGDTQYF.

The gene calls are TRBV4-1 and TRBJ2-1; 7 bases line up with TRBD2. The CDR3 extends over 16 amino acids. Germline CDR1 reads MGHRA; CDR2 reads YSYEKL. Unmatched junction bases numbered 6, after V lost 4 bases and J lost 0 bases. CDR3 sequence (DNA): TGCGCCAGCAGCCTCGAGCCTAGCGGCTCCTACAATGAGCAGTTCTTC. It codes for CASSLEPSGSYNEQFF.

This clonotype showed up many times. The chain has TRBV12-3 or TRBV12-4 and TRBJ2-7, with TRBD2 identical over 9 bases. The V and J ends lost 5 bases and 0 bases, in that order; junction bases with no gene match: 2. The CDR3 sequence is 14 residues long. The CDR3 DNA sequence: TGTGCCAGCAGTAGCGGGGGGTCCTCCTACGAGCAGTACTTC. This translates into CASSSGGSSYEQYF.

This clonotype has a handful of counts. The chain joins TRBV9 to TRBJ2-5; TRBD1 aligns across 7 bases. V lost 0 bases to trimming and J lost 0 bases; unmatched junction nucleotides: 5. CDR1 and CDR2 from the germline V gene are SGDLS and YYNGEE. CDR3 length equals 16 residues. The CDR3 here is CASSVGGTAYQETQYF. The CDR3 coding sequence is TGTGCCAGCAGCGTAGGGGGGACAGCGTACCAAGAGACCCAGTACTTC.

This clonotype was detected a few times. The chain uses TRBV5-1 and TRBJ2-1; D unresolved. CDR3 length: 13 residues. Trimming left V 0 bases short and J 5 bases short, with 6 bases between. Germline V gene data show CDR1 as SGHRS and CDR2 as YFSETQ. This CDR3 reads CASSLVSNNEQFF. For the CDR3, the DNA is TGCGCCAGCAGCTTGGTATCGAACAATGAGCAGTTCTTC.

The V gene is TRBV14, the J gene TRBJ1-2; D gene uncertain. The ends were cut back, 4 bases at V and 4 bases at J, with 16 bases in the middle. Looked up from germline, CDR1 is SGHDN and CDR2 is FVKESK. This CDR3 spans 15 amino acids. The CDR3 sequence: CASSPGSRTVYGYTF. CDR3 DNA sequence: TGTGCCAGCAGCCCAGGTAGCAGGACGGTCTATGGCTACACCTTC.

This chain connects TRBV6-1 to TRBJ1-2; no definite D call. V lost 6 bases and J 4 bases, leaving 18 bases between the germline ends. The germline V gene has CDR1 MNHNS and CDR2 SASEGT. This CDR3 spans 15 amino acids. The CDR3 DNA is TGTGCCAGCAGCGTAATGGGCCGATTCCCCTATGGCTACACCTTC. Its translation: CASSVMGRFPYGYTF.

V and J are TRBV5-1 and TRBJ1-2; 10 positions match TRBD1. Germline-derived CDR1 and CDR2 are SGHRS and YFSETQ. The CDR3 length is 15 residues. Losses at the gene ends were 4 bases for V and 4 bases for J; bases not matched to a gene: 7. The CDR3 nucleotides read TGCGCCAGCAGCCGTCCCGGACAGGGGGGCTATGGCTACACCTTC. Amino acids: CASSRPGQGGYGYTF. Using reference TRBV5-1 and TRBJ1-2 for the parts outside the CDR3, the full variable domain is KAGVTQTPRYLIKTRGQQVTLSCSPISGHRSVSWYQQTPGQGLQFLFEYFSETQRNKGNFPGRFSGRQFSNSRSEMNVSTLELGDSALYLCASSRPGQGGYGYTFGSGTRLTVV.

This chain connects TRBV3-1 to TRBJ1-1, with D unresolved. This CDR3 has 12 amino acids. V was shortened by 2 bases and J by 3 bases, with 4 bases between the two germline ends. Germline V gene lookup returns CDR1 LGHDT and CDR2 YNNKEL (reference sequence). CDR3 coding DNA: TGTGCCAGCAGCCAACGAGACACTGAAGCTTTCTTT. It specifies CASSQRDTEAFF.

The chain uses TRBV7-9 and TRBJ1-2; D uncertain. This CDR3 comprises 16 residues. Germline CDR1 and CDR2: SEHNR and FQNEAQ (reference sequence). The V and J ends lost 5 bases and 1 base respectively, with 17 bases between them. The CDR3 region is CASSPTASQYNYGYTF. The CDR3 DNA follows: TGTGCCAGCAGCCCAACGGCGTCACAGTATAACTATGGCTACACCTTC.

The chain couples TRBV27 to TRBJ1-6; D not resolved. Germline V gene sequence: CDR1 MNHEY, CDR2 SMNVEV (reference sequence). The CDR3 loop spans 16 amino acids. V gave up 6 bases and J gave up 7 bases, with 19 bases separating them. The CDR3 loop reads CASSSKGGRVNSPLHF. DNA for the CDR3: TGTGCCAGCAGCTCAAAGGGAGGCCGAGTGAATTCACCCCTCCACTTT.

V usage is TRBV18 and J usage is TRBJ2-1, with a tentative D call TRBD2 (6 bases). The CDR3 runs to 18 residues. Germline V lookup: CDR1 KGHSH, CDR2 LQKENI. V was trimmed by 1 base and J by 0 bases, leaving 16 bases between them. DNA for the CDR3: TGTGCCAGCTCACCACGTGGTGGCGGGGCCAGCTCCTACAATGAGCAGTTCTTC. The encoded protein is CASSPRGGGASSYNEQFF.